The T cell receptor beta chain under discussion was sequenced for a study of T cell clonality in common variable immunodeficiency. General study results and limits: CVID subjects shared fewer TCRbeta clones than healthy controls did. In common variable immunodeficiency, TCR beta chains reportedly carried fewer deletions and N-nucleotide insertions.

Data came from immunoSEQ multiplex PCR; TCRdb stores just in-frame clones and leaves some out. This sample carries around 17,000 clones and no singletons, and more than 14% goes to the top ten. Many counts were recorded for this clone. What it recognizes is unknown. Blood samples were heparinized, roughly 5 to 9 ml per donor. The sample taken for sequencing was peripheral blood mononuclear cells. The sequence came from a human donor with common variable immunodeficiency.

The CDR3 reads CASSLGQFQETQYF. The DNA read from the CDR3 is TGTGCCAGCTCACTGGGACAGTTTCAAGAGACC. This chain links TRBV18 with TRBJ2-5; 7 bases line up with TRBD1. The read is 3 residues too short to cover the CDR3 end, so that end is filled in from the germline J gene. Unmatched junction bases numbered 4, after V lost 4 bases and J lost 2 bases. In germline, CDR1 is KGHSH, CDR2 LQKENI. The CDR3 loop spans 14 amino acids. Full variable domain (missing parts from reference TRBV18 and TRBJ2-5): NAGVMQNPRHLVRRRGQEARLRCSPMKGHSHVYWYRQLPEEGLKFMVYLQKENIIDESGMPKERFSAEFPKEGPSILRIQQVVRGDSAAYFCASSLGQFQETQYFGPGTRLLVL.